A selection of T cell receptor beta chains follows, all from one sample in a study of T cell responses to AZD1222 COVID-19 vaccine. Some clones are missing from TCRdb's copy, which holds only in-frame ones; the method was immunoSEQ multiplex PCR. The sample records about 130,000 clones, under 95% being singletons. Material: peripheral blood, obtained on day 0 of AZD1222 vaccination. The receptors originated from an adult in good health. Both conserved end residues are part of each CDR3. A D gene is named only where the DNA matches it firmly. Clone size appears in some rows only: once, few, many, or a class for an expanded clone.

j_call v_call clone_size d_call cdr3_aa cdr3_nt
TRBJ1-3 TRBV2 - - CASIARTTGTGNTIYF TGTGCCAGCATAGCCCGGACAACGGGAACTGGAAACACCATATATTTT
TRBJ1-5 TRBV30 - TRBD1 CAWSTGTGNQPQHF TGTGCCTGGAGTACCGGGACAGGGAATCAGCCCCAGCATTTT
TRBJ1-3 TRBV9 - - CASSVRENTIYF TGTGCCAGCAGCGTAAGAGAAAACACCATATATTTT
TRBJ1-1 TRBV18 - TRBD1 CASSGRQGDEAFF TGTGCCAGCTCAGGGAGACAGGGCGATGAAGCTTTCTTT
TRBJ2-3 TRBV4-3 - - CASSQEFQAADTQYF TGCGCCAGCAGCCAAGAATTCCAGGCAGCAGATACGCAGTATTTT
TRBJ2-1 TRBV20-1 - - CSAPASNEQFF TGCAGTGCTCCCGCGTCTAATGAGCAGTTCTTC
TRBJ1-5 TRBV5-4 - - CASSLDPGSHQPQHF TGTGCCAGCAGCTTGGACCCCGGGAGCCATCAGCCCCAGCATTTT
TRBJ1-4 TRBV6-5 - - CASSPGPNEKLFF TGTGCCAGCAGTCCAGGACCTAATGAAAAACTGTTTTTT
TRBJ1-5 TRBV4-2 - TRBD1 CASSPGTGVGQPQHF TGTGCCAGCAGCCCTGGGACAGGGGTTGGTCAGCCCCAGCATTTT
TRBJ2-3 TRBV21-1 - - CASREGCASVLCTDTQYF TGTGCCAGCAGAGAAGGGTGCGCTAGCGTTCTTTGCACAGATACGCAGTATTTT
TRBJ1-1 TRBV4-1 - - CASSTPPGQGNTEAFF TGCGCCAGCAGCACTCCCCCGGGGCAGGGGAACACTGAAGCTTTCTTT
TRBJ1-1 TRBV4-1 - - CASSQLRVGRGTEAFF TGCGCCAGCAGCCAACTTCGGGTGGGGCGAGGAACTGAAGCTTTCTTT
TRBJ2-7 TRBV5-6 - TRBD2 CASSLMLAGAYEQYF TGTGCCAGCAGCTTAATGCTAGCGGGAGCCTACGAGCAGTACTTC
TRBJ2-1 TRBV28 - TRBD2 CASSLASSGINEQFF TGTGCCAGCAGTTTAGCGTCTAGCGGGATCAATGAGCAGTTCTTC
TRBJ2-1 TRBV25-1 - - CASSEWRFLYNEQFF TGTGCCAGCAGTGAATGGCGGTTCCTCTACAATGAGCAGTTCTTC
TRBJ2-1 TRBV11-3 - - CASSFSRDYNEQFF TGTGCCAGCAGCTTCTCTCGGGACTACAATGAGCAGTTCTTC
TRBJ1-5 TRBV7-2 - - CASSLEGGSVFPQHF TGTGCCAGCAGCTTAGAGGGGGGCTCGGTCTTTCCCCAGCATTTT
TRBJ2-1 TRBV2 - TRBD1 CASSVGQAYNEQFF TGTGCCAGCAGTGTGGGACAGGCCTACAATGAGCAGTTCTTC
TRBJ1-3 TRBV19 - - CASNPTAFSGNTIYF TGTGCCAGTAACCCGACAGCCTTCTCTGGAAACACCATATATTTT
TRBJ1-3 TRBV2 - TRBD1 CASSEDRTLVTGNTIYF TGTGCCAGCAGTGAGGACAGGACTTTGGTGACTGGAAACACCATATATTTT
TRBJ1-5 TRBV28 - - CASSLRRSVQAQHF TGTGCCAGCAGTTTAAGGAGGTCTGTTCAGGCCCAGCATTTT
TRBJ1-6 TRBV7-2 few - CASSLVGPPNSPLHF TGTGCCAGCAGCTTAGTTGGACCACCTAATTCACCCCTCCACTTT
TRBJ2-7 TRBV6-6 - - CASIRGLSSYEQYF TGTGCCAGCATAAGGGGACTTTCGTCCTACGAGCAGTACTTC
TRBJ1-6 TRBV5-1 - - CASSNTGNNSPLHF TGCGCCAGCAGCAACACAGGGAATAATTCACCCCTCCACTTT
TRBJ1-5 TRBV7-6 once TRBD1 CASSLGGTGNQPQHF TGTGCCAGCAGCTTAGGAGGGACAGGGAATCAGCCCCAGCATTTT
TRBJ2-5 TRBV28 - - CASSPTGTQYF TGTGCCAGCAGCCCCACGGGGACCCAGTACTTC
TRBJ2-5 TRBV13 - - CASSATGARGETQYF TGTGCCAGCAGCGCCACGGGAGCCCGGGGGGAGACCCAGTACTTC
TRBJ1-5 TRBV3-1/TRBV3-2 - - CASSPAGPWPQHF TGTGCCAGCAGCCCCGCGGGCCCTTGGCCCCAGCATTTT
TRBJ2-7 TRBV6-5 - TRBD2 CASSPRGGEQYF TGTGCCAGCAGCCCACGGGGAGGGGAGCAGTACTTC
TRBJ1-2 TRBV5-6 - TRBD1 CASSSGTAINYGYTF TGTGCCAGCAGCTCCGGGACAGCAATTAACTATGGCTACACCTTC
TRBJ2-5 TRBV28 once TRBD1 CASQKGAFETQYF TGTGCCAGCCAAAAGGGGGCGTTTGAGACCCAGTACTTC
TRBJ2-7 TRBV28 - TRBD2 CASSFLKAGGSLEQYF TGTGCCAGCAGTTTTCTGAAAGCGGGAGGCTCGCTCGAGCAGTACTTC
TRBJ2-5 TRBV5-4 - - CASSSDMNQETQYF TGTGCCAGCAGCTCGGACATGAACCAAGAGACCCAGTACTTC
TRBJ1-1 TRBV6-5 once TRBD1 CASNNQGADTEAFF TGTGCCAGCAACAACCAGGGGGCGGACACTGAAGCTTTCTTT
TRBJ1-3 TRBV28 - - CASSLTGGSGNTIYF TGTGCCAGCAGTTTGACGGGGGGATCTGGAAACACCATATATTTT
TRBJ2-1 TRBV4-3 few TRBD2 CASSHWTSHNEQFF TGCGCCAGCAGCCATTGGACTAGCCACAATGAGCAGTTCTTC
TRBJ1-1 TRBV7-9 - - CASSLGWAAREAFF TGTGCCAGCAGCTTGGGGTGGGCAGCACGAGAAGCTTTCTTT
TRBJ2-1 TRBV29-1 - - CSVDGLNGRIYNEQFF TGCAGCGTTGATGGTCTTAACGGGAGAATCTACAATGAGCAGTTCTTC
TRBJ1-1 TRBV27 - - CASSTPGAANTEAFF TGTGCCAGCAGTACTCCTGGGGCCGCGAACACTGAAGCTTTCTTT
TRBJ2-1 TRBV28 - TRBD2 CARNRRGLAFDEQFF TGTGCCAGAAACCGCCGGGGACTAGCTTTTGATGAGCAGTTCTTC
TRBJ2-1 TRBV2 - - CASRNRLDGEQFF TGTGCCAGCAGGAACCGACTAGACGGTGAGCAGTTCTTC
TRBJ1-1 TRBV27 - - CASSFLRGAEAFF TGTGCCAGCAGTTTTTTGCGGGGGGCTGAAGCTTTCTTT
TRBJ2-2 TRBV27 - - CASSFTRGFTGELFF TGTGCCAGCAGTTTCACTCGTGGCTTCACCGGGGAGCTGTTTTTT
TRBJ2-7 TRBV10-3 - - CAISGLQGSYEQYF TGTGCCATCAGTGGATTACAGGGCTCCTACGAGCAGTACTTC
TRBJ2-7 TRBV9 - - CASSERAERSYEQYF TGTGCCAGCAGCGAAAGGGCAGAGCGGTCCTACGAGCAGTACTTC
TRBJ2-1 TRBV27 - TRBD2 CASSLGLARVDEQFF TGTGCCAGCAGTCTTGGACTAGCCCGAGTGGATGAGCAGTTCTTC
TRBJ2-1 TRBV6-5 - - CASSYGRSSYNEQFF TGTGCCAGCAGTTACGGGCGGAGCTCCTACAATGAGCAGTTCTTC
TRBJ2-1 TRBV18 - - CASSPWKGWTSYNEQFF TGTGCCAGCTCACCGTGGAAAGGGTGGACCTCCTACAATGAGCAGTTCTTC